One and the same sample provided the 14 T cell receptor beta chains below, sequenced in a study of blood T cell repertoires in COVID-19. Measured with immunoSEQ multiplex PCR; TCRdb has only the in-frame clones, and not every one. Of 160,000 or so clones in the sample, roughly 86% are singletons; the top ten hold roughly 3.9%. The material sequenced was peripheral blood. The origin of the receptors is a woman in her sixties or seventies who had recovered from COVID-19.

The chain couples TRBV5-1 to TRBJ2-1; TRBD1 might be the D (6 bases). V lost 4 bases to trimming and J lost 6 bases, with 17 bases between them. Germline V CDR1 and CDR2: SGHRS, YFSETQ. CDR3 size: 15 residues. CDR3 in amino acids: CASSRGQPPSNEQFF. The CDR3 nucleotides read TGCGCCAGCAGCCGCGGACAGCCCCCATCCAATGAGCAGTTCTTC.

The chain couples TRBV6-5 to TRBJ1-6, with TRBD1 matching 8 bases. Unmatched junction bases numbered 7, after V lost 5 bases and J lost 10 bases. Per the germline V gene, CDR1 is MNHEY and CDR2 is SVGAGI. The CDR3 runs 14 residues. In DNA, the CDR3 is TGTGCCAGCAGTCTACAGGGGGATACGTCACCCCTCCACTTT. Its protein is CASSLQGDTSPLHF.

The chain uses TRBV7-9 and TRBJ1-2; D is ambiguous. This CDR3 spans 15 amino acids. CDR1 is SEHNR, CDR2 FQNEAQ, per germline (reference sequence). Trimming took off 0 bases at V and 0 bases at J, with 8 bases between the two ends. The CDR3 loop reads CASSLAVAANYGYTF. Here the CDR3 DNA reads TGTGCCAGCAGCTTAGCGGTGGCCGCTAACTATGGCTACACCTTC. Using reference TRBV7-9 and TRBJ1-2 for the parts outside the CDR3, the full variable domain is DTGVSQNPRHKITKRGQNVTFRCDPISEHNRLYWYRQTLGQGPEFLTYFQNEAQLEKSRLLSDRFSAERPKGSFSTLEIQRTEQGDSAMYLCASSLAVAANYGYTFGSGTRLTVV.

The V and J genes are TRBV28 and TRBJ2-5; 7 nucleotides match TRBD2. CDR1 and CDR2 (germline): MDHEN, SYDVKM. V lost 2 bases to trimming and J lost 5 bases; unmatched junction nucleotides: 5. The CDR3 is 14 amino acids. In DNA, the CDR3 is TGTGCCAGCAGTTTAGCGGGGGTTGGGGAGACCCAGTACTTC. Amino acid sequence: CASSLAGVGETQYF.

The chain joins TRBV12-2 to TRBJ2-3; TRBD2 reflects the table's D call only, with no check against the DNA. TRBV12-2 is a recognized pseudogene. The CDR3 extends over 19 amino acids. CDR3 DNA: TGTGCAAGTCGCTTAGCGCCGGTCAGACTGCCTCCGAGCACAGATACGCAGTATTTT. As protein: CASRLAPVRLPPSTDTQYF.

The J gene is TRBJ2-5, the V gene TRBV28, with D tentatively TRBD1 (5 bases). V was shortened by 2 bases and J by 1 base, with 8 bases between the two germline ends. Germline V gene sequence: CDR1 MDHEN, CDR2 SYDVKM. The CDR3 is 14 amino acids. The CDR3 coding sequence is TGTGCCAGCAGTTTACCAGGGCCCCAAGAGACCCAGTACTTC. Its protein is CASSLPGPQETQYF.

The J gene is TRBJ2-3, the V gene TRBV6-5, with D perhaps TRBD1 (6 bases). The CDR3 extends over 14 amino acids. Trimming took off 4 bases at V and 0 bases at J, with 8 bases between the two ends. Germline V gene sequence: CDR1 MNHEY, CDR2 SVGAGI. CDR3 nucleotides: TGTGCCAGCAGTTGGGGGCTCAGCACAGATACGCAGTATTTT. This codes for CASSWGLSTDTQYF.

The chain has TRBV5-6 and TRBJ2-1; D may be TRBD2 (5 bases). This CDR3 comprises 16 residues. Germline values: CDR1 SGHDT, CDR2 YYEEEE. V lost 4 bases, J lost 6 bases, and 20 bases lay in between. DNA of the CDR3: TGTGCCAGCAGCAAGATGGTAGCAACGGGGATCAATGAGCAGTTCTTC. It is translated as CASSKMVATGINEQFF.

CDR3 DNA: TGTGCCAGCAGGGGGCAGGTCACAGATACGCAGTATTTT. It translates to CASRGQVTDTQYF. The V gene is TRBV6-5, the J gene TRBJ2-3, with D perhaps TRBD1 (5 bases). This CDR3 spans 13 amino acids. V was pared by 6 bases and J by 2 bases, with 9 bases between. Germline CDR1 reads MNHEY; CDR2 reads SVGAGI.

The count of this clone is one. The gene calls are TRBV2 and TRBJ1-1; TRBD1 agrees at 9 bases. The CDR3 extends over 14 amino acids. The trim removed 4 bases at V and 1 base at J, leaving 1 base unmatched. Looked up from germline, CDR1 is SNHLY and CDR2 is FYNNEI. This CDR3 is CASSVGQGNTEAFF. The CDR3 nucleotides read TGTGCCAGCAGTGTGGGACAGGGGAACACTGAAGCTTTCTTT.

The chain links TRBV2 to TRBJ2-5; 10 bases are shared with TRBD2. The CDR3 is made up of 14 amino acids. Per germline, CDR1 SNHLY and CDR2 FYNNEI. V was clipped by 4 bases and J by 3 bases; unmatched bases: 2. The CDR3 loop is CASSGLAGEETQYF. CDR3 DNA: TGTGCCAGCAGTGGGCTAGCGGGGGAAGAGACCCAGTACTTC. The whole variable domain, filled in from reference TRBV2 and TRBJ2-5, reads EPEVTQTPSHQVTQMGQEVILRCVPISNHLYFYWYRQILGQKVEFLVSFYNNEISEKSEIFDDQFSVERPDGSNFTLKIRSTKLEDSAMYFCASSGLAGEETQYFGPGTRLLVL.

The rearrangement joins TRBV10-1 to TRBJ2-3; the D gene is possibly TRBD2 (6 bases). CDR1 and CDR2 from the germline V gene are WNHNN and SYGVQD (reference sequence). Trimming stripped 4 bases from V and 0 bases from J, with 14 bases between. The CDR3 is 16 residues long. The CDR3 spells CASSGISGLSTDTQYF. The CDR3 DNA is TGCGCCAGCAGTGGAATTAGCGGCCTTAGCACAGATACGCAGTATTTT.

The rearrangement links TRBV5-1 to TRBJ1-1; 11 nucleotides line up with TRBD1. Trimming cost V 3 bases and J 9 bases; bases outside gene matches: 13. The CDR3 loop spans 16 amino acids. CDR1 is SGHRS, CDR2 YFSETQ, per germline. CDR3 in DNA: TGCGCCAGCAGCTCCGGGACAGGGGGAGGAGGTAATCAAGCTTTCTTT. Its protein product is CASSSGTGGGGNQAFF.

The CDR3 region has the DNA TGTGCCAGCAGTCCCCAAGGAGGGACAGATACGCAGTATTTT. It yields the protein CASSPQGGTDTQYF. V is TRBV6-5 and J is TRBJ2-3, with D maybe TRBD2 (6 bases). Germline lookup yields CDR1 MNHEY and CDR2 SVGAGI. The CDR3 totals 14 residues. Trimming shortened V by 5 bases and J by 3 bases, and 12 bases separated the two germline ends.